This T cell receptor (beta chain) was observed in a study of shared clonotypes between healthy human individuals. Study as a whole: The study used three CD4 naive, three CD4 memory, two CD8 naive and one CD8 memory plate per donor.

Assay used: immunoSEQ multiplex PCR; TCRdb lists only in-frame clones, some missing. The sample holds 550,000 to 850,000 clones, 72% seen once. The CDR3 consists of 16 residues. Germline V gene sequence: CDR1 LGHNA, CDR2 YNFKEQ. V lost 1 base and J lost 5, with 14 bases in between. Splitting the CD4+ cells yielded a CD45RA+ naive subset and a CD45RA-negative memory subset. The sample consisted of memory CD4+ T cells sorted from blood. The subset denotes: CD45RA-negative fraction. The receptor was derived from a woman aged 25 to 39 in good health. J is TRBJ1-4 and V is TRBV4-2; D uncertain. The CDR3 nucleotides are TGTGCCAGCAGCCAAGTTTCTCCTGGAGAGAATGAAAAACTGTTTTTT. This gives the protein CASSQVSPGENEKLFF.